Ten or more counts support the clone carrying this T cell receptor beta chain. Its antigen is as yet unknown. This library used roughly 400 ng RNA and molecular barcoded adaptors spanning alpha/delta and beta/gamma chains. A single record per CDR3 protein comes from TCRdb applying MiXCR to the reads. The sample contains around 130,000 distinct CDR3 sequences, 10% to 15% of which appear only once. V dropped 3 bases and J dropped 5; count of bases not matched to a gene: 1. This CDR3 has 12 amino acids. Per the germline V gene, CDR1 is DFQATT and CDR2 is SNEGSKA (reference sequence). The sample originates from a study of read filtering for tumor transcriptome and immune sequencing. Study-wide points: Approximately 87% of IR-seq clonotypes had a single read, yet these held around 4% of reads.

The sequencing sample was made of a population of CD138-negative cells sorted from bone marrow. The chain is built from TRBV20-1 and TRBJ2-7; 10 bases align to TRBD2. This TCR derives from a donor at least 40 years old with multiple myeloma. In DNA form, the CDR3 reads TGCAGTGCTAGCGGGACTAGCGACGAGCAGTACTTC. Translated: CSASGTSDEQYF.